This TCR beta chain derives from a study of CD8 T cells in Susac syndrome. This CDR3 has 13 amino acids. The V gene end was trimmed by 4 bases and the J gene end by 8 bases; junction bases not matched to a gene: 6. Germline values: CDR1 SGHNT, CDR2 YYREEE (reference sequence). Stable or active relapsing-remitting multiple sclerosis, untreated and meeting revised McDonald criteria, defined the controls. The authors negatively isolated CD8+ and CD4+ T cells and FACS-enriched TEMRA cells. Random hexamers were used to reverse transcribe an amount of roughly 0.45 to 1 ug RNA. An immunoSEQ multiplex PCR generated amplified TCR beta CDR3 products spanning 54 Vbeta and 13 Jbeta. TCRdb called the immunoSEQ multiplex PCR reads again in MiXCR, with one record for every CDR3 protein. This sample carries some 120,000 distinct CDR3 sequences, over 90% of them seen once, and the ten largest clones take over 0.3%.

The V gene is TRBV5-4, the J gene TRBJ2-1, with 7 bases lining up with TRBD1. What was sequenced was CD8+ T cells from PBMCs. The sequence derives from a human donor with multiple sclerosis. For the CDR3, the DNA is TGTGCCAGCAGCGCCCGGGACAGCTATGAGCAGTTCTTC. Its protein is CASSARDSYEQFF.